The 17 T cell receptor beta chains presented below share a single source sample, sequenced in a study of blood T cells in healthy people across ages. The use of a sample-barcoded 5' primer and a J-beta primer mix characterized a second PCR of roughly 7 to 11 cycles. TCRdb re-derived calls from the 5' RACE reads in MiXCR, one entry per CDR3 protein. Among around 1.5 million distinct CDR3 sequences, 42% were seen once, and the ten largest hold roughly 8.2%. Sequencing was carried out using blood. These receptors all stem from a woman aged 18-29 years in good health.

This clonotype was seen a few times. The chain has TRBV7-9 and TRBJ2-5, with 10 positions matching TRBD2. Germline lookup yields CDR1 SEHNR and CDR2 FQNEAQ (reference sequence). There are 15 residues in the CDR3. V lost 4 bases and J lost 5; bases outside the gene matches: 7. In nucleotides, the CDR3 is TGTGCCAGCAGCTCTACCGGGACTAGCGAGGAGACCCAGTACTTC. Its protein is CASSSTGTSEETQYF.

In DNA form, the CDR3 reads TGTGCCAGCAGCTTTGCAGCCGGGGAGACCCAGTACTTC. This sequence encodes CASSFAAGETQYF. The chain is built from TRBV5-6 and TRBJ2-5; no clear D. Deletions cut 2 bases from V and 5 bases from J, with 10 bases between. In germline, CDR1 is SGHDT, CDR2 YYEEEE. The CDR3 consists of 13 residues.

V is TRBV5-1 and J is TRBJ2-2; D unclear. The CDR3 is made up of 13 amino acids. The germline gives CDR1 SGHRS, CDR2 YFSETQ. Trimming removed 4 bases from V and 5 bases from J, with 9 bases in between. CDR3 loop: CASSVGSTGELFF. The DNA for the CDR3 is TGCGCCAGCAGCGTGGGTTCAACCGGGGAGCTGTTTTTT.

Written as DNA, the CDR3 is TGTGCCAGCAGCGTAGGTACAGGGCCTTCCTACGAGCAGTACTTC. Translating it yields CASSVGTGPSYEQYF. This chain links TRBV9 with TRBJ2-7; a weak D match, TRBD1 (6 bases). Germline assignment: CDR1 SGDLS and CDR2 YYNGEE. The CDR3 runs 15 residues. Deletions cut 0 bases from V and 1 base from J, with 11 bases between.

The chain links TRBV20-1 to TRBJ2-5, with 8 bases fitting TRBD2. The CDR3 has 17 amino acids. The junction had 14 bases not matched to a gene; V was cut back by 1 base and J by 4 bases. The germline CDR1 and CDR2 sequences are DFQATT and SNEGSKA (reference sequence). The DNA of the CDR3 is TGCAGTGCTAGAGCAGGTCCGGTTCGGGGGGGCAGAGAGACCCAGTACTTC. Translated: CSARAGPVRGGRETQYF.

The chain employs TRBV7-9 and TRBJ2-1; no clear D gene. TRBJ2-7 explains the end of the DNA better; the J call may be wrong. The germline V gene encodes CDR1 SEHNR and CDR2 FQNEAQ (reference sequence). The CDR3 covers 14 residues. The chain's CDR3 is CASSPPISYNEQYF. CDR3 nucleotide sequence: TGTGCCAGCAGCCCACCTATCTCCTACAATGAGCAGTACTTC.

The V and J genes are TRBV10-3 and TRBJ1-5; 7 bases are a match to TRBD1. Per the germline V gene, CDR1 is ENHRY and CDR2 is SYGVKD. The CDR3 totals 14 residues. Trimming removed 10 bases from V and 0 bases from J; junction bases left unmatched: 6. CDR3 DNA: TGTGCCACCAACACAGGGGATAGCAATCAGCCCCAGCATTTT. Its translation: CATNTGDSNQPQHF.

The rearrangement links TRBV6-5 to TRBJ2-5; 11 nucleotides align to TRBD2. This CDR3 has 16 amino acids. The V and J ends lost 6 bases and 1 base, in that order; junction bases with no gene match: 7. The germline gives CDR1 MNHEY, CDR2 SVGAGI. CDR3 in DNA: TGTGCCAGCAGCGCCCGACTAGCGGGATTCCAAGAGACCCAGTACTTC. Amino acid sequence: CASSARLAGFQETQYF.

This chain joins TRBV11-2 and TRBJ2-3, with D unresolved. The CDR3 has 13 amino acids. Germline V CDR1 and CDR2: SGHAT, FQNNGV. V shed 5 bases and J shed 6 bases, with 12 bases lying between them. CDR3 region: CASSVVEGDTQYF. CDR3 nucleotide sequence: TGTGCCAGCAGCGTAGTGGAAGGGGATACGCAGTATTTT. The full variable domain, with the rest looked up from reference TRBV11-2 and TRBJ2-3, is EAGVAQSPRYKIIEKRQSVAFWCNPISGHATLYWYQQILGQGPKLLIQFQNNGVVDDSQLPKDRFSAERLKGVDSTLKIQPAKLEDSAVYLCASSVVEGDTQYFGPGTRLTVL.

The CDR3 spells CSARENRGPGYTF. The CDR3 DNA reads as TGCAGTGCTAGAGAAAACAGGGGGCCTGGCTACACCTTC. This chain uses TRBV20-1 with TRBJ1-2; 9 nucleotides agree with TRBD1. This CDR3 is built from 13 residues. The J segment lost 7 bases and the V segment lost 0 bases, leaving 3 bases of the junction unmatched. Germline CDR1 and CDR2: DFQATT and SNEGSKA (reference sequence).

For this clonotype: A read error may account for a junction end that differs from germline. The V and J genes are TRBV12-3 or TRBV12-4 and TRBJ2-3; D not resolved. This CDR3 region has 13 residues. The CDR3 protein is CASRRVLTDAQYF. The CDR3 DNA follows: TGTGCCAGCAGAAGAGTGCTCACAGATGCGCAGTACTTT.

The V call is TRBV20-1, the J call TRBJ2-3; D perhaps matches TRBD1 (6 bases). The CDR3 loop spans 13 amino acids. Germline values: CDR1 DFQATT, CDR2 SNEGSKA (reference sequence). Trimming pared 5 bases from V and 2 bases from J, leaving 11 bases between. The chain's CDR3 is CSAVGGITDTQYF. The CDR3 DNA reads as TGCAGTGCTGTAGGGGGAATCACAGATACGCAGTATTTT.

This clonotype was detected only a few times. This chain uses TRBV18 with TRBJ2-3, with D possibly being TRBD1 (5 bases). The CDR3 has 14 residues. Between the trimmed V and J ends, which lost 3 bases and 4 bases, there was a span of 11 bases. Germline V gives CDR1 KGHSH, CDR2 LQKENI. CDR3 sequence reads: CASSPRSGPDTQYF. Written as DNA, the CDR3 is TGTGCCAGCTCACCCCGGTCAGGGCCAGATACGCAGTATTTT.

The chain couples TRBV27 to TRBJ2-1, with 10 positions matching TRBD2. The CDR3 length is 19 residues. The ends lost 7 bases at V and 0 bases at J; junction bases unmatched: 15. Germline lookup yields CDR1 MNHEY and CDR2 SMNVEV (reference sequence). DNA for the CDR3: TGTGCCAGCACCCCTTGGGCTAGCGGGAGTTTGAGCTCCTACAATGAGCAGTTCTTC. Its protein is CASTPWASGSLSSYNEQFF.

Only a few counts were recorded for this clonotype. The chain couples TRBV7-2 to TRBJ2-1; 7 nucleotides line up with TRBD2. V dropped 0 bases and J dropped 13; count of bases not matched to a gene: 12. From germline, CDR1 is SGHTA and CDR2 FQGNSA. This CDR3 spans 15 amino acids. The CDR3 bases are TGTGCCAGCAGCTTAGCGAGGTCTATGGGGGGGGGACAGTTCTTC. Its protein product is CASSLARSMGGGQFF.

This chain connects TRBV5-1 to TRBJ2-1, with D hard to call. Looked up from germline, CDR1 is SGHRS and CDR2 is YFSETQ. The germline V and J ends were trimmed by 0 bases and 1 base, with 8 bases remaining between them. The CDR3 totals 15 residues. The CDR3 DNA sequence: TGCGCCAGCAGCTTGGAGTCTAAATCCTACAATGAGCAGTTCTTC. Its protein product is CASSLESKSYNEQFF.

This clonotype was detected only a few times. The V call is TRBV7-2, the J call TRBJ2-7; D gene uncertain. CDR1 is SGHTA and CDR2 is FQGNSA in the germline V gene. V dropped 5 bases and J dropped 7 bases, with 12 bases sitting between them. This CDR3 contains 12 residues. The CDR3 coding sequence is TGTGCCAGCAGCCAAGGAGTGGCAGAGCAGTACTTC. The encoded protein is CASSQGVAEQYF.